The 19 T cell receptor beta chains reported below all come from one sample, sequenced in a study of shared clonotypes between healthy human individuals. CD45RO-negative cells were positively selected for CCR7, leaving out terminally differentiated effector memory CD45RA+ cells. Sequencing used immunoSEQ multiplex PCR; TCRdb keeps in-frame clones, though not all of them. The sample yields millions of clones, 93% seen once. Sequenced input: naive CD8+ T cells from PBMCs. The receptors here all came from a young man in good health. Some clones in this sample may be carry-over from other donors' samples.

The chain employs TRBV5-1 and TRBJ2-3; D ambiguous. Trimming removed 4 bases at V and 4 bases at J, with 13 bases between. This CDR3 is built from 14 residues. Looked up from germline, CDR1 is SGHRS and CDR2 is YFSETQ. Here the CDR3 DNA reads TGCGCCAGCAGCGCGTGGGTGGAAGCAGATACGCAGTATTTT. Protein sequence: CASSAWVEADTQYF.

Here the CDR3 DNA reads TGTGCCAGCGGACTCCGGGAGGGTGTAATCGAGCAGTACTTC. It yields the protein CASGLREGVIEQYF. This chain links TRBV28 with TRBJ2-7; 8 bases fit TRBD2. V lost 8 bases to trimming and J lost 6 bases; unmatched junction nucleotides: 12. The CDR3 sequence is 14 residues long. Germline V gene sequence: CDR1 MDHEN, CDR2 SYDVKM.

The chain couples TRBV11-2 to TRBJ1-4, with D maybe TRBD1 (6 bases). Germline assignment: CDR1 SGHAT and CDR2 FQNNGV. Trimming left V 6 bases short and J 8 bases short, with 19 bases between. The CDR3 is made up of 15 amino acids. CDR3 DNA: TGTGCCAGCAGTCTAGGGGCAGGGGCGCGGGAAAAACTGTTTTTT. Its translation is CASSLGAGAREKLFF.

This chain uses TRBV30 with TRBJ2-2; 9 bases line up with TRBD1. V dropped 3 bases and J dropped 7; count of bases not matched to a gene: 6. CDR3 length equals 14 residues. Germline CDR1 is GTSNPN and CDR2 is SVGIG (reference sequence). The CDR3 DNA follows: TGTGCCTGGAGATTGACAGGGGGAGGCGGGGAGCTGTTTTTT. Translating gives CAWRLTGGGGELFF.

The rearrangement joins TRBV6-5 to TRBJ2-7; D not resolved. The CDR3 runs to 12 residues. Germline V lookup: CDR1 MNHEY, CDR2 SVGAGI. The ends were cut back, 4 bases at V and 3 bases at J, with 7 bases in the middle. The CDR3 region has the DNA TGTGCCAGCAGTTCACGGAACTACGAGCAGTACTTC. Amino acid sequence: CASSSRNYEQYF.

The gene calls are TRBV10-3 and TRBJ1-2; TRBD1 might be the D (6 bases). The CDR3 totals 15 residues. The V and J ends lost 8 bases and 3 bases respectively, with 19 bases between them. Germline assignment: CDR1 ENHRY and CDR2 SYGVKD. CDR3 coding DNA: TGTGCCATCTACAAACAGGGAGGGAGGGACTATGGCTACACCTTC. This translates into CAIYKQGGRDYGYTF.

J is TRBJ1-1 and V is TRBV19; D perhaps matches TRBD1 (6 bases). V lost 6 bases and J lost 9, with 14 bases in between. The CDR3 is made up of 12 amino acids. The V gene's germline CDR1 is LNHDA and CDR2 SQIVND (reference sequence). CDR3 residues: CASSAGGQQAFF. CDR3 sequence (DNA): TGTGCCAGTAGCGCCGGGGGGCAACAAGCTTTCTTT.

About this clone: The sample carries other DNA sequences with the same CDR3. This chain uses TRBV27 with TRBJ2-7, with D perhaps matching TRBD2 (5 bases). The CDR3 runs to 13 residues. CDR1 is MNHEY and CDR2 is SMNVEV in the germline V gene (reference sequence). Trimming removed 3 bases at V and 3 bases at J, with 9 bases between. CDR3 sequence reads: CASSFFGGYEQYF. DNA for the CDR3: TGTGCCAGCAGTTTCTTTGGAGGCTACGAGCAGTACTTC.

CDR3 sequence reads: CASSLRGGSHLSTQYF. For the CDR3, the DNA is TGTGCCAGCAGCTTAAGGGGGGGCTCTCACCTTTCAACGCAGTATTTT. The chain uses TRBV11-2 and TRBJ2-3; possibly TRBD2 for D (7 bases). Germline V gives CDR1 SGHAT, CDR2 FQNNGV. This CDR3 spans 16 amino acids. The ends were cut back, 2 bases at V and 9 bases at J, with 21 bases in the middle.

The chain combines TRBV27 with TRBJ2-7; 8 nucleotides match TRBD2. V gave up 0 bases and J gave up 3 bases; unmatched junction bases: 7. CDR1 and CDR2 from the germline V gene are MNHEY and SMNVEV (reference sequence). The CDR3 is 16 amino acids. The CDR3 region has the DNA TGTGCCAGCAGTTTATCTCCCAGCGGGAGATTCTACGAGCAGTACTTC. This codes for CASSLSPSGRFYEQYF.

V and J are TRBV25-1 and TRBJ2-1; the D gene is possibly TRBD2 (6 bases). V gave up 11 bases and J gave up 14 bases, with 19 bases separating them. The CDR3 contains 11 residues. Germline-derived CDR1 and CDR2 are MGHDK and SYGVNS. CDR3 DNA: TGTGCCGCAGGCCCCGGGACTTCCAAGTTCTTC. It yields the protein CAAGPGTSKFF.

This sequence joins TRBV30 and TRBJ1-1, with D hard to call. The CDR3 extends over 11 amino acids. Deletions cut 3 bases from V and 8 bases from J, with 10 bases between. Germline CDR1 is GTSNPN and CDR2 is SVGIG (reference sequence). The CDR3 loop reads CAWRLGPEAFF. DNA for the CDR3: TGTGCCTGGAGGCTCGGCCCGGAAGCTTTCTTT.

The V gene is TRBV18, the J gene TRBJ1-5, with 7 bases that match TRBD1. Germline V gene data show CDR1 as KGHSH and CDR2 as LQKENI. V shed 2 bases and J 1 base; nucleotides not matched to a gene: 5. This CDR3 has 16 residues. CDR3 sequence (DNA): TGTGCCAGCTCACCAAACAAGGGGGCCAGCAATCAGCCCCAGCATTTT. Translated, it gives CASSPNKGASNQPQHF.

The rearrangement links TRBV15 to TRBJ2-7, with 8 nucleotides matching TRBD2. Unmatched junction bases numbered 9, after V lost 1 base and J lost 4 bases. The CDR3 is 16 residues long. Germline values: CDR1 LNHNV, CDR2 YYDKDF (reference sequence). CDR3 coding DNA: TGTGCCACCAGCAGAGTCGGCAGCGGGAGTCTTTACGAGCAGTACTTC. It yields the protein CATSRVGSGSLYEQYF.

This clone was seen only a few times. The V gene is TRBV7-9, the J gene TRBJ1-5; perhaps TRBD1 as D (6 bases). V gave up 5 bases and J gave up 6 bases, with 11 bases separating them. CDR3 length equals 13 residues. Germline V gives CDR1 SEHNR, CDR2 FQNEAQ (reference sequence). The CDR3 protein is CASSNNRAQPQHF. The CDR3 DNA sequence: TGTGCCAGCAGCAATAACAGGGCTCAGCCCCAGCATTTT.

A word on this clone: Other DNA sequences of this sample code for an identical CDR3. This chain connects TRBV19 to TRBJ1-1; no clear D gene. Trimming shortened V by 3 bases and J by 2 bases, and 10 bases separated the two germline ends. Per the germline V gene, CDR1 is LNHDA and CDR2 is SQIVND (reference sequence). The CDR3 is 14 amino acids. Written as DNA, the CDR3 is TGTGCCAGTAGTATTGCAGGAGGCAACACTGAAGCTTTCTTT. The encoded protein is CASSIAGGNTEAFF. The whole variable domain, remainder taken from reference TRBV19 and TRBJ1-1, is DGGITQSPKYLFRKEGQNVTLSCEQNLNHDAMYWYRQDPGQGLRLIYYSQIVNDFQKGDIAEGYSVSREKKESFPLTVTSAQKNPTAFYLCASSIAGGNTEAFFGQGTRLTVV.

This chain joins TRBV7-9 and TRBJ2-6; a weak D match, TRBD2 (6 bases). Trimming took off 4 bases at V and 2 bases at J, with 12 bases between the two ends. Looked up from germline, CDR1 is SEHNR and CDR2 is FQNEAQ (reference sequence). This CDR3 comprises 16 residues. The CDR3 region is CASSSRGEAGANVLTF. The CDR3, as DNA: TGTGCCAGCAGCTCGCGGGGAGAGGCTGGGGCCAACGTCCTGACTTTC.

The rearrangement joins TRBV7-6 to TRBJ1-5; TRBD1 matches at 9 bases. Germline V gene lookup returns CDR1 SGHVS and CDR2 FNYEAQ. This CDR3 is built from 16 residues. Unmatched junction bases numbered 6, after V lost 2 bases and J lost 4 bases. CDR3 sequence (DNA): TGTGCCAGCAGCTTAAGGACAGGGGTCGGGAATCAGCCCCAGCATTTT. Residues: CASSLRTGVGNQPQHF.

The chain joins TRBV5-6 to TRBJ1-1; possible D gene TRBD1, 5 bases. The CDR3 loop spans 16 amino acids. Germline CDR1 reads SGHDT; CDR2 reads YYEEEE. Trimming stripped 3 bases from V and 1 base from J, with 16 bases between. The CDR3 DNA follows: TGTGCCAGCAGCTATACAGGAATTTTTGGGAACACTGAAGCTTTCTTT. It yields the protein CASSYTGIFGNTEAFF.